Sequencing of this T cell receptor (beta chain) was carried out in a study of cytomegalovirus exposure and HLA in healthy donors. Overall study context: Unique TCRs from HLA-typed donors, 65 million to 85 million of them, were held in an early data release.

Regarding the study as a whole: Overall, 164 TCR beta chains were annotated as cytomegalovirus-associated. Clonal expansion was found to be greater in HLA-associated TCR beta chains than in equally common others in a later analysis. Among CMV-associated TCR beta chains, most appeared HLA-restricted in a later analysis.

PCR involved 60 Vbeta and 13 Jbeta primers. TCRdb's copy holds only in-frame clones and misses some; the assay was immunoSEQ multiplex PCR. The table records about 160,000 clones, 80% of them present only once. Details on this clone: Its cognate antigen is unknown.

The clonotype was recovered from a woman between 45 and 65 years old in good health and CMV-seropositive. The sample taken for sequencing was PBMCs.

CDR3 nucleotide sequence: TGTGCCAGCAGCTTAGCAAGCGGGAACTACGAGCAGTACTTC. This codes for CASSLASGNYEQYF. The rearrangement joins TRBV7-9 to TRBJ2-7; 7 bases align to TRBD2. CDR3 length: 14 residues. V gave up 0 bases and J gave up 3 bases; unmatched junction bases: 2. Germline V lookup: CDR1 SEHNR, CDR2 FQNEAQ (reference sequence). Filled out from reference TRBV7-9 and TRBJ2-7, the complete variable domain reads DTGVSQNPRHKITKRGQNVTFRCDPISEHNRLYWYRQTLGQGPEFLTYFQNEAQLEKSRLLSDRFSAERPKGSFSTLEIQRTEQGDSAMYLCASSLASGNYEQYFGPGTRLTVT.